This is a list of T cell receptor beta chains from one sample in a study of Graves' ophthalmopathy and Graves' hyperthyroidism. TCRdb ran MiXCR on the multiplex PCR reads and lists one entry per CDR3 protein. The sample has some 170,000 distinct CDR3 sequences, 35% to 50% seen once. The source material was peripheral blood. The receptors originated from a man aged 25-45 years with Graves' ophthalmopathy. Each CDR3 is given with its conserved first and last residue.

v_call,cdr3_aa
TRBV6-2/TRBV6-3,CASSYSRTSGDPYGQYF
TRBV28,CASSPSAGSYEQYF
TRBV12-3/TRBV12-4,CASSTTSTVETQYF
TRBV12-3/TRBV12-4,CASGSSGNTIYF
TRBV20-1,CSAHADIEIETQYF
TRBV27,CASTKMGLAGGAYEQYF
TRBV7-2,CASSLAPTGSYEQYF
TRBV6-1,CATTRYGGVDEQYF
TRBV2,CASKQGTEHTEAFF
TRBV4-1,CASSQDESLGETQYF
TRBV6-1,CASSGLAGGLEQYF
TRBV28,CASSYDWKGDYGYTF
TRBV20-1,CSANRQLGYGYTF
TRBV6-2/TRBV6-3,CASSYPSTSGSANTGELFF
TRBV12-3/TRBV12-4,CASRRTGTGTSPLHF
TRBV28,CASSPGLNEAFF
TRBV7-8,CASSSRLTEGSYEQYF
TRBV7-2,CASSLNTLYEQYF
TRBV5-1,CASSLDGQGNEQYF
TRBV24-1,CATSHLPLAGGVSYEQYF
TRBV28,CASSLSPGAGYTF
TRBV18,CASSPQQPVGGYTF
TRBV6-2/TRBV6-3,CASSYGQDDYSGANVLTF
TRBV7-2,CASSLAAGTGGELFF
TRBV28,CASRTSGRAGETQYF
TRBV6-1,CASSFLGAEAFF
TRBV28,CASSLTEGGAYQPQHF